These T cell receptor beta chains were read from a single sample in a study of blood T cell repertoires in COVID-19. This table comes from immunoSEQ multiplex PCR, and its TCRdb copy is limited to in-frame clones, with some not included. This sample has over 250,000 clones; around nine tenths occur once, and the top ten carry approximately 9.8%. The source material was peripheral blood. All receptors derive from a man in his forties or fifties who had recovered from COVID-19. Each CDR3 is given without its conserved first and last residue.

CDR3aa,v_gene
ASRQTTGVRVNEKLF,TRBV11-2
AISSGQGNQPQH,TRBV10-3
ASSLVGPAPYEQY,TRBV7-2
ASRLNRAHYGYT,TRBV19
ASSLRQGSSNTEAF,TRBV5-1
ASRLRDSSNYGYT,TRBV7-6
ASSLVAGGTGELF,TRBV19
ASSLGAGTGPYEQY,TRBV7-2
ASSDTDRGVTSYGYT,TRBV7-8
SVAGLAGGTNTGELF,TRBV29-1
ASSYVQHSYEQY,TRBV6-6
ASSTNRGLREQY,TRBV2
ASSQARTGILNTEAF,TRBV4-2
ASANNQPQH,TRBV12-5
ASSSGTGGYGYT,TRBV27
ASSPGQVQKETQY,TRBV5-8
ATRQGNTDTQY,TRBV3-1/TRBV3-2
ASSPAGSPYEQY,TRBV9
ASSSSSGVYYEQY,TRBV27
AISPRGTGNNEQF,TRBV10-3
ASRSSGNTIY,TRBV13
ASSSSGSSYEQY,TRBV7-9